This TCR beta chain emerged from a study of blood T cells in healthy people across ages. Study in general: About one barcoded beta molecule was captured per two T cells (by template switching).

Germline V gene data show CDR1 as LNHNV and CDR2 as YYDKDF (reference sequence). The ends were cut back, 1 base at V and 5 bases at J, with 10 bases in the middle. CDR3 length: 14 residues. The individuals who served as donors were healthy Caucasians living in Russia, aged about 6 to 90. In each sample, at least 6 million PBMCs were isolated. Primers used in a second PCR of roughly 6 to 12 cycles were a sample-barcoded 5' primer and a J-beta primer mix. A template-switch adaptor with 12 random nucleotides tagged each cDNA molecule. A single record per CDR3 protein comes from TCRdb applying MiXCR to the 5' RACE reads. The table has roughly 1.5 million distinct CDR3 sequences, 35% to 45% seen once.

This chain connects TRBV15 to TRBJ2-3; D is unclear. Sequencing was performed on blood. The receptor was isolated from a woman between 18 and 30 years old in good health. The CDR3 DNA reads TGTGCCACCAGCAGAGTTGCTAGTGTAGATACGCAGTATTTT. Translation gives CATSRVASVDTQYF. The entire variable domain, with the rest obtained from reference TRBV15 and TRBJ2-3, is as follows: DAMVIQNPRYQVTQFGKPVTLSCSQTLNHNVMYWYQQKSSQAPKLLFHYYDKDFNNEADTPDNFQSRRPNTSFCFLDIRSPGLGDTAMYLCATSRVASVDTQYFGPGTRLTVL.